The entry below gives a single T cell receptor (beta chain) sequence along with its context. The data are from a study of blood T cell repertoires in COVID-19. Across the whole study: Acute-phase and convalescent COVID-19 samples originated in the United States, Italy and Spain.

TCRdb's table, derived via immunoSEQ multiplex PCR, lists solely in-frame clones and lacks some. The table has approximately 64,000 clones, 88% seen once. From germline, CDR1 is LGHDT and CDR2 YNNKEL (reference sequence). The CDR3 totals 16 residues. V was shortened by 0 bases and J by 7 bases, with 16 bases between the two germline ends. The receptor comes from a woman aged 40 to 50 who had recovered from COVID-19. Sequencing was performed on PBMCs or T cells enriched from blood (not recorded which). V is TRBV3-1 (or the pseudogene TRBV3-2) and J is TRBJ2-1; D uncertain. The chain's CDR3 is CASSQDGIAEKNEQFF. The CDR3 DNA reads as TGTGCCAGCAGCCAAGACGGAATAGCTGAGAAAAATGAGCAGTTCTTC.